Shown below are 2 T cell receptor beta chains from a single sample sequenced in a study of blood T cell repertoires in COVID-19. The assay was immunoSEQ multiplex PCR, and TCRdb's table has in-frame clones only and misses some. The sample records 250,000 to 350,000 clones, 88% being singletons. Material: peripheral blood. Receptors were obtained from a woman between 45 and 65 years old with active or convalescent COVID-19.

This chain joins TRBV19 and TRBJ1-5, with 7 positions matching TRBD1. Per the germline V gene, CDR1 is LNHDA and CDR2 is SQIVND (reference sequence). The CDR3 has 16 amino acids. The J segment lost 0 bases and the V segment lost 6 bases, leaving 8 bases of the junction unmatched. In DNA form, the CDR3 reads TGTGCCAGTAGCTTCGGGGGACAGAATAGCAATCAGCCCCAGCATTTT. This codes for CASSFGGQNSNQPQHF. The full variable domain, completed using reference TRBV19 and TRBJ1-5, is DGGITQSPKYLFRKEGQNVTLSCEQNLNHDAMYWYRQDPGQGLRLIYYSQIVNDFQKGDIAEGYSVSREKKESFPLTVTSAQKNPTAFYLCASSFGGQNSNQPQHFGDGTRLSIL.

The rearrangement uses TRBV7-2 and TRBJ2-3, with TRBD2 matching 7 bases. Germline CDR1 reads SGHTA; CDR2 reads FQGNSA. This CDR3 has 15 residues. The junction had 3 bases not matched to a gene; V was cut back by 3 bases and J by 0 bases. CDR3 in amino acids: CASSFGGISTDTQYF. The CDR3 nucleotides are TGTGCCAGCAGCTTCGGGGGGATAAGCACAGATACGCAGTATTTT.